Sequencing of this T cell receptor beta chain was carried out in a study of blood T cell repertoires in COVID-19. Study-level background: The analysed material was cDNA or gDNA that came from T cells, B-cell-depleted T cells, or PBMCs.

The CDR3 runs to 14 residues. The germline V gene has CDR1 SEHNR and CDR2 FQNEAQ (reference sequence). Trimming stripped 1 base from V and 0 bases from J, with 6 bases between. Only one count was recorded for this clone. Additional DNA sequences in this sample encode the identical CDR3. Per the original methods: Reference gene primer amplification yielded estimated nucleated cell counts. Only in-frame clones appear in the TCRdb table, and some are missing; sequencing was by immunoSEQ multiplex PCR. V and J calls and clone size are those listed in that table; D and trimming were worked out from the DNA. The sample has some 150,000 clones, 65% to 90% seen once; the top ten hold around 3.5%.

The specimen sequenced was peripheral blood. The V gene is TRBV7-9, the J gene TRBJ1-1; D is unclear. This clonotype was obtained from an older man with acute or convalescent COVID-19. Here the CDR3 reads CASSLGGLNTEAFF. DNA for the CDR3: TGTGCCAGCAGCTTAGGCGGGTTGAACACTGAAGCTTTCTTT. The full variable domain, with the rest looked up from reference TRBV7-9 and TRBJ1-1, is DTGVSQNPRHKITKRGQNVTFRCDPISEHNRLYWYRQTLGQGPEFLTYFQNEAQLEKSRLLSDRFSAERPKGSFSTLEIQRTEQGDSAMYLCASSLGGLNTEAFFGQGTRLTVV.